The source of this TCR beta chain is a study of blood T cells in healthy people across ages. Whole-study findings and limits: CMV status of donors was not determined, possibly confounding expanded clonotype changes.

CDR1 is SGHTA, CDR2 FQGNSA, per germline. The CDR3 is 14 amino acids. Of note for this clonotype: The antigen remains unidentified.

The second PCR ran roughly 7 to 12 cycles with a sample-barcoded 5' primer and J-beta primers. TCRdb passed the 5' RACE reads through MiXCR, listing each CDR3 protein once. The sample carries about 1.5 million distinct CDR3 sequences, under 55% recorded once. The sequencing input was blood. This TCR derives from a woman aged 18-29 years in good health. The chain uses TRBV7-2 and TRBJ2-4, with D perhaps given as TRBD1 or TRBD2 (6 bases each). The DNA end is more similar to TRBJ2-7, so the J call may be wrong. The CDR3 protein is CASSLVEGGDEQYF. The CDR3 DNA is TGTGCCAGCAGCTTAGTGGAGGGGGGAGACGAGCAGTACTTC.